The 25 T cell receptor beta chains presented below share a single source sample, sequenced in a study of blood T cell repertoires in COVID-19. TCRdb's table, derived via immunoSEQ multiplex PCR, lists solely in-frame clones and lacks some. In the table there are roughly 80,000 clones, 65% to 85% of which are singletons. Sequencing was done on a sample of peripheral blood. These receptors were collected from a man between 65 and 85 years old with active or convalescent COVID-19.

V is TRBV11-1 and J is TRBJ2-7, with D possibly matching TRBD1 (5 bases). Looked up from germline, CDR1 is SGHAT and CDR2 is FQDESV (reference sequence). Trimming cost V 2 bases and J 1 base, with 9 bases left between them. The CDR3 totals 14 residues. The DNA for the CDR3 is TGTGCCAGCAGCTTACAGGGATTTTCCTACGAGCAGTACTTC. It translates to CASSLQGFSYEQYF.

This clone was found a few times. J is TRBJ1-4 and V is TRBV6-5; 9 bases are a match to TRBD1. This CDR3 region has 14 residues. Germline lookup yields CDR1 MNHEY and CDR2 SVGAGI. The V segment lost 6 bases and the J segment 8 bases; nucleotides outside the gene matches: 7. Here the CDR3 reads CASSPTGGREKLFF. The CDR3 coding sequence is TGTGCCAGCAGCCCAACAGGGGGCAGGGAAAAACTGTTTTTT.

V usage is TRBV18 and J usage is TRBJ2-7; TRBD1 aligns across 7 bases. This CDR3 spans 12 amino acids. Germline loops: CDR1 KGHSH, CDR2 LQKENI. With 6 bases clipped from V and 2 bases from J, the junction kept 1 base outside the gene matches. In DNA form, the CDR3 reads TGTGCCAGCTCTGGACAGGCCTACGAGCAGTACTTC. Its protein product is CASSGQAYEQYF.

The J gene is TRBJ1-4, the V gene TRBV14; tentatively, D is TRBD1 (6 bases). The CDR3 sequence is 15 residues long. Germline V CDR1 and CDR2: SGHDN, FVKESK. Trimming cost V 1 base and J 7 bases, with 13 bases left between them. The CDR3, as DNA: TGTGCCAGCAGCCAAGCTCAGGGGAGAAGTGAAAAACTGTTTTTT. As protein: CASSQAQGRSEKLFF.

This clone has a single count. V gene TRBV20-1 combines with J gene TRBJ2-5, with unresolved D. The germline V gene has CDR1 DFQATT and CDR2 SNEGSKA (reference sequence). Trimming pared 5 bases from V and 1 base from J, leaving 5 bases between. This CDR3 region has 11 residues. Written as DNA, the CDR3 is TGCAGTGCTCCCGGCCAAGAGACCCAGTACTTC. Its protein is CSAPGQETQYF.

The gene calls are TRBV5-6 and TRBJ2-7; D is perhaps TRBD1 (6 bases). V lost 2 bases, J lost 6 bases, and 15 bases lay in between. The CDR3 has 14 residues. Germline CDR1 and CDR2: SGHDT and YYEEEE. The CDR3 region has the DNA TGTGCCAGCAGCTTAAGGGGGATTGCGTTCGAGCAGTACTTC. Translated: CASSLRGIAFEQYF. The full variable domain, its missing parts supplied by reference TRBV5-6 and TRBJ2-7, is DAGVTQSPTHLIKTRGQQVTLRCSPKSGHDTVSWYQQALGQGPQFIFQYYEEEERQRGNFPDRFSGHQFPNYSSELNVNALLLGDSALYLCASSLRGIAFEQYFGPGTRLTVT.

This clone was seen a single time. The CDR3 sequence: CASSFVGAETQYF. Written as DNA, the CDR3 is TGCGCCAGCAGCTTCGTAGGGGCAGAGACCCAGTACTTC. V usage is TRBV5-1 and J usage is TRBJ2-5; weak D call: TRBD1 (5 bases). CDR3 length: 13 amino acids. The germline V gene has CDR1 SGHRS and CDR2 YFSETQ. V was trimmed by 2 bases and J by 4 bases, leaving 9 bases between them.

This clone was found once. V usage is TRBV4-1 and J usage is TRBJ1-5; a possible D gene is TRBD1 (6 bases). The germline V gene encodes CDR1 MGHRA and CDR2 YSYEKL. V was trimmed by 0 bases and J by 2 bases, leaving 11 bases between them. The CDR3 contains 16 residues. The CDR3 region has the DNA TGCGCCAGCAGCCAAGAAACAGGGCGAGGCAATCAGCCCCAGCATTTT. Translated, it gives CASSQETGRGNQPQHF.

This chain links TRBV2 with TRBJ1-5; D is possibly TRBD1 (6 bases). The germline CDR1 and CDR2 sequences are SNHLY and FYNNEI. The CDR3 totals 14 residues. The V end lost 7 bases, the J end lost 7 bases, and 17 bases lay between the germline ends. In nucleotides, the CDR3 is TGTGCCAGCAACGGGGGGCGGGGGCTGCAGCCCCAGCATTTT. It yields the protein CASNGGRGLQPQHF.

This chain joins TRBV30 and TRBJ2-5, with TRBD1 matching 7 bases. Germline V CDR1 and CDR2: GTSNPN, SVGIG (reference sequence). V lost 4 bases to trimming and J lost 5 bases; unmatched junction nucleotides: 13. CDR3 length: 15 amino acids. The CDR3 loop is CAWNPGQSTGETQYF. The CDR3 nucleotides are TGTGCCTGGAACCCGGGACAGTCGACCGGCGAGACCCAGTACTTC.

J is TRBJ1-1 and V is TRBV5-5; D is possibly TRBD1 (5 bases). V lost 3 bases and J lost 4, with 13 bases in between. Germline V lookup: CDR1 SGHKS, CDR2 YYEKEE (reference sequence). This CDR3 has 14 amino acids. Here the CDR3 reads CASSYWGGPTEAFF. CDR3 nucleotide sequence: TGTGCCAGCAGCTACTGGGGGGGACCCACTGAAGCTTTCTTT.

The genes are TRBV28 and TRBJ2-1; no firm D call. This CDR3 has 14 amino acids. Germline loops: CDR1 MDHEN, CDR2 SYDVKM. Trimming pared 5 bases from V and 10 bases from J, leaving 18 bases between. CDR3 coding DNA: TGTGCCAGCAGTATTGGATCTGGATGGAGAGAGCAGTTCTTC. Protein product: CASSIGSGWREQFF.

V usage is TRBV5-4 and J usage is TRBJ1-2; TRBD1 might be the D (5 bases). Per germline, CDR1 SGHNT and CDR2 YYREEE (reference sequence). The CDR3 extends over 14 amino acids. The V end was cut by 4 bases, the J end by 6 bases, with 16 bases between. CDR3: CASSPTQGNHGYTF. CDR3 DNA sequence: TGTGCCAGCAGCCCAACTCAGGGTAATCATGGCTACACCTTC. Looking up the rest from reference TRBV5-4 and TRBJ1-2 gives the full variable domain: ETGVTQSPTHLIKTRGQQVTLRCSSQSGHNTVSWYQQALGQGPQFIFQYYREEENGRGNFPPRFSGLQFPNYSSELNVNALELDDSALYLCASSPTQGNHGYTFGSGTRLTVV.

V is TRBV5-4 and J is TRBJ1-2; no clear D gene. The CDR3 length is 17 residues. V was pared by 4 bases and J by 0 bases, with 19 bases between. The V gene's germline CDR1 is SGHNT and CDR2 YYREEE (reference sequence). CDR3 amino acids: CASSHRSPEPTNYGYTF. DNA of the CDR3: TGTGCCAGCAGCCATCGGTCTCCCGAACCTACTAACTATGGCTACACCTTC.

The gene calls are TRBV3-1 (or the pseudogene TRBV3-2) and TRBJ1-1; D remains ambiguous. The CDR3 has 12 residues. The V gene lost 4 bases and the J gene lost 1 base, with 4 bases spanning the gap. Per germline, CDR1 LGHDT and CDR2 YNNKEL (reference sequence). The CDR3 reads CASSRANTEAFF. The CDR3 DNA reads as TGTGCCAGCAGCCGGGCGAACACTGAAGCTTTCTTT.

The genes are TRBV5-1 and TRBJ2-3; 8 bases are shared with TRBD1. There are 16 residues in the CDR3. V lost 0 bases to trimming and J lost 0 bases; unmatched junction nucleotides: 3. Germline CDR1 SGHRS, CDR2 YFSETQ. Written as DNA, the CDR3 is TGCGCCAGCAGCTTGGAAGGGACAGGAAGCACAGATACGCAGTATTTT. As protein: CASSLEGTGSTDTQYF.

The rearrangement joins TRBV2 to TRBJ2-5; TRBD2 matches 7 bases. Trimming removed 2 bases from V and 2 bases from J; junction bases left unmatched: 5. This CDR3 is 15 amino acids long. Germline V gene lookup returns CDR1 SNHLY and CDR2 FYNNEI. Here the CDR3 DNA reads TGTGCCAGCAGTGAACCGGGGGGTAAGCAAGAGACCCAGTACTTC. It encodes CASSEPGGKQETQYF.

This clone came up a few times. The chain couples TRBV24-1 to TRBJ2-5, with 8 positions matching TRBD2. The CDR3 is 15 amino acids. J was trimmed by 7 bases and V by 3 bases; bases with no gene match: 9. Germline V gene sequence: CDR1 KGHDR, CDR2 SFDVKD. CDR3 residues: CATSDTTSAVGTQYF. CDR3 coding DNA: TGTGCCACCAGTGATACGACTAGCGCCGTGGGGACCCAGTACTTC.

The chain's CDR3 is CASSPGQGAQQPQHF. DNA for the CDR3: TGTGCCAGCAGCCCCGGACAGGGGGCCCAGCAGCCCCAGCATTTT. The rearrangement links TRBV28 to TRBJ1-5; 11 bases fit TRBD1. With 6 bases clipped from V and 7 bases from J, the junction kept 8 bases outside the gene matches. This CDR3 region has 15 residues. Looked up from germline, CDR1 is MDHEN and CDR2 is SYDVKM.

Comments on this clone: This may be a read error, as it is one base from a much larger clone. The chain uses TRBV5-1 and TRBJ1-4; D call uncertain. Germline V CDR1 and CDR2: SGHRS, YFSETQ. The CDR3 runs 16 residues. For the CDR3, the DNA is TGCGCCAACAGCGTTGGAAGTACAGCAACTAATGAAAAACTGTTTTTT. It translates to CANSVGSTATNEKLFF.

The chain has TRBV28 and TRBJ2-6; 12 nucleotides match TRBD2. The germline CDR1 and CDR2 sequences are MDHEN and SYDVKM. Germline trimming cut 5 bases from V and 1 base from J; bases unmatched to any gene: 9. The CDR3 consists of 19 residues. The CDR3 sequence: CASSLSGLAGKSGANVLTF. DNA for the CDR3: TGTGCCAGCAGTCTCAGCGGACTAGCGGGGAAATCTGGGGCCAACGTCCTGACTTTC.

V and J are TRBV18 and TRBJ2-1; unclear D gene. Germline V gives CDR1 KGHSH, CDR2 LQKENI. Trimming removed 2 bases at V and 9 bases at J, with 5 bases between. This CDR3 region has 11 residues. CDR3 DNA: TGTGCCAGCTCACCAATCAGTGAGCAGTTCTTC. Translating it yields CASSPISEQFF.

The V call is TRBV5-1, the J call TRBJ1-3; no clear D. Germline CDR1 reads SGHRS; CDR2 reads YFSETQ. V lost 0 bases to trimming and J lost 4 bases, with 5 bases between them. This CDR3 is built from 13 residues. Written as DNA, the CDR3 is TGCGCCAGCAGCTTGGCCGTGGGAAACACCATATATTTT. Protein product: CASSLAVGNTIYF.

The chain links TRBV2 to TRBJ2-1; TRBD2 agrees at 9 bases. This CDR3 region has 15 residues. From germline, CDR1 is SNHLY and CDR2 FYNNEI. The V and J ends lost 5 bases and 9 bases, in that order; junction bases with no gene match: 11. The CDR3 bases are TGTGCCAGCAGTAAAAAAGCGGGGGGTATGGTTGAGCAGTTCTTC. Translating it yields CASSKKAGGMVEQFF.

The V and J genes are TRBV3-1 (or the pseudogene TRBV3-2) and TRBJ2-2; D not certain. Germline V lookup: CDR1 LGHDT, CDR2 YNNKEL (reference sequence). The V gene lost 3 bases and the J gene lost 2 bases, with 4 bases spanning the gap. The CDR3 has 13 amino acids. CDR3 nucleotides: TGTGCCAGCAGCCAGGGCAACACCGGGGAGCTGTTTTTT. Protein: CASSQGNTGELFF.